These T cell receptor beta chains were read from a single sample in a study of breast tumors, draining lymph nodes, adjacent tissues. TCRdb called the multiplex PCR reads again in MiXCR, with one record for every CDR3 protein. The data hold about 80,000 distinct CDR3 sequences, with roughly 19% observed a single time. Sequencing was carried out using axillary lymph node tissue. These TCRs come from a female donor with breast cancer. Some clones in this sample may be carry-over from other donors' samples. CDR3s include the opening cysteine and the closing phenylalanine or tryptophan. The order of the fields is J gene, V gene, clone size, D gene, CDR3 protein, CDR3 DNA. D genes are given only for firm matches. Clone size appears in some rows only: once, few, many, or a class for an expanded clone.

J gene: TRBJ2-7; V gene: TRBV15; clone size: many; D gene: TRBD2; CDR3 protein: CATSRHGAGGASYEQYF; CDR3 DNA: TGTGCCACCAGCAGACACGGAGCGGGAGGTGCCTCCTACGAGCAGTACTTC
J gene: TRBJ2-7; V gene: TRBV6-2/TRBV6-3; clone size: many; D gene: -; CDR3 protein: CASSSEGSTSSYEQYF; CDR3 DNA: TGTGCCAGCAGTTCTGAGGGTTCGACGAGCTCCTACGAGCAGTACTTC
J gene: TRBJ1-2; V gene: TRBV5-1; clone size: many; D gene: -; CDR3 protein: CASSRDSRIADGYTF; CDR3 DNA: TGCGCCAGCAGCAGGGACTCCAGAATTGCAGATGGCTACACCTTC
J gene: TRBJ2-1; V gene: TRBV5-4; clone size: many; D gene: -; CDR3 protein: CASSSGQEPGYEQFF; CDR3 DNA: TGTGCCAGCAGCTCTGGGCAGGAGCCGGGTTATGAGCAGTTCTTC
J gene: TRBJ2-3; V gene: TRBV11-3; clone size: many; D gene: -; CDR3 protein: CASSPGRVSTDTQYF; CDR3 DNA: TGTGCCAGCAGCCCCGGACGGGTGAGCACAGATACGCAGTATTTT
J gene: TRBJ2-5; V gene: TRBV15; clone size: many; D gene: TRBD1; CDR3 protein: CATSRRTGATQYF; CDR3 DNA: TGTGCCACCAGCAGGAGGACAGGGGCGACCCAGTACTTC
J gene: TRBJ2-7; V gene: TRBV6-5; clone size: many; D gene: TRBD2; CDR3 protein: CASSYSRGGTSGKTYEQYF; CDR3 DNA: TGTGCCAGCAGTTACTCGAGGGGGGGGACTAGCGGGAAGACCTACGAGCAGTACTTC
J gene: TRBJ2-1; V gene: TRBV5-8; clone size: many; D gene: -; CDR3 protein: CASSPYTDNEQFF; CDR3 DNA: TGTGCCAGCAGCCCCTACACCGACAATGAGCAGTTCTTC
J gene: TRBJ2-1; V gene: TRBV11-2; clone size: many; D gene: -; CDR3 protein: CASSLGPADNEQFF; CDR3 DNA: TGTGCCAGCAGCCTGGGACCAGCCGACAATGAGCAGTTCTTC
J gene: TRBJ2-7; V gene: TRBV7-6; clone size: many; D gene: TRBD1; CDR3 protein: CASSSGTGVEQYF; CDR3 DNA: TGTGCCAGCAGCTCCGGGACAGGGGTCGAGCAGTACTTC
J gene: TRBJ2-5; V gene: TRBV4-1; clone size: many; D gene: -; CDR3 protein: CASSQEGRGQETQYF; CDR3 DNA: TGCGCCAGCAGCCAAGAGGGGCGGGGCCAAGAGACCCAGTACTTC
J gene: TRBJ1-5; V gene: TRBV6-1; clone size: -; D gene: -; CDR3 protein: CASSLFGTAYSNQPQHF; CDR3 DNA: TGTGCCAGCAGTCTATTTGGGACGGCTTATAGCAATCAGCCCCAGCATTTT
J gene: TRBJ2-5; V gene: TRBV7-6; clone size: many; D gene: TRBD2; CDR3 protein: CASSSAMGGRAETQYF; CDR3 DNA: TGTGCCAGCAGCTCGGCAATGGGCGGGAGGGCAGAGACCCAGTACTTC
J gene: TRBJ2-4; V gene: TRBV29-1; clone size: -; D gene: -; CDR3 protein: CSVRGLAKNIQYF; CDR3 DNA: TGCAGCGTTAGGGGACTAGCCAAAAACATTCAGTACTTC
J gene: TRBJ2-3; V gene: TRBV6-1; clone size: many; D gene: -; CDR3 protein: CASSDSLGDTQYF; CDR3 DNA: TGTGCCAGCAGTGATTCCCTCGGGGATACGCAGTATTTT
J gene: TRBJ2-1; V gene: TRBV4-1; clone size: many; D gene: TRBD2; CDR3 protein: CASSQEPLTSGSNNEQFF; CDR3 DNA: TGCGCCAGCAGCCAAGAGCCCCTGACTAGCGGGAGCAACAATGAGCAGTTCTTC
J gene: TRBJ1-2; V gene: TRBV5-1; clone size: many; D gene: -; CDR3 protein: CASSAGVRYYGYTF; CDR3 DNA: TGCGCCAGCAGCGCAGGGGTACGTTACTATGGCTACACCTTC
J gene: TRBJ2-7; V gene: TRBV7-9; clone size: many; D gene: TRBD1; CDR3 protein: CASSSRDRGAYEQYF; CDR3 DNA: TGTGCCAGCAGCTCCCGGGACAGGGGCGCGTACGAGCAGTACTTC